The 4 T cell receptor beta chains given below trace back to one sample, sequenced in a study of T cells after yellow fever vaccination. TCRdb called the 5' RACE reads again in MiXCR, with one record for every CDR3 protein. Of 99,000 or so distinct CDR3 sequences listed, around 5.5% were seen once; the top ten hold approximately 39%. The sequences come from CD8+ T cells sorted from PBMCs, collected 10 days after the yellow fever booster vaccination. Receptors were obtained from a man aged 18 to 30 who received the YFV17D yellow fever vaccine.

This clonotype was observed at least ten times. The chain employs TRBV4-1 and TRBJ2-7, with D possibly called TRBD1 or TRBD2 (5 bases each). CDR3 size: 13 residues. Germline assignment: CDR1 MGHRA and CDR2 YSYEKL. Deletions cut 0 bases from V and 5 bases from J, with 8 bases between. Written as DNA, the CDR3 is TGCGCCAGCAGCCAAGATAGGGGAGACGAGCAGTACGTC. Its protein is CASSQDRGDEQYV.

The J gene is TRBJ1-1, the V gene TRBV7-9, with 8 bases lining up with TRBD1. J gave up 4 bases and V 5 bases, and 12 bases lay outside the gene matches. This CDR3 contains 16 residues. Germline lookup yields CDR1 SEHNR and CDR2 FQNEAQ (reference sequence). CDR3 protein: CASSTDSGTGSTEAFF. The CDR3 DNA follows: TGTGCCAGCAGCACGGACTCCGGGACAGGTAGCACTGAAGCTTTCTTT.

V usage is TRBV6-5 and J usage is TRBJ2-5, with no clear D. Per the germline V gene, CDR1 is MNHEY and CDR2 is SVGAGI. The CDR3 loop spans 13 amino acids. V lost 2 bases to trimming and J lost 5 bases, with 9 bases between them. The CDR3 DNA is TGTGCCAGCAGTTACGTACCTAAGGAGACCCAGTACTTC. This sequence encodes CASSYVPKETQYF.

The chain links TRBV7-9 to TRBJ1-3, with D unclear. This CDR3 region has 15 residues. Trimming cost V 4 bases and J 3 bases, with 13 bases left between them. In germline, CDR1 is SEHNR, CDR2 FQNEAQ (reference sequence). As DNA, the CDR3 is TGTGCCAGCAGCTATTTAATGCAGATTGGAAACACCATATATTTT. This codes for CASSYLMQIGNTIYF. Using reference TRBV7-9 and TRBJ1-3 for the parts outside the CDR3, the full variable domain is DTGVSQNPRHKITKRGQNVTFRCDPISEHNRLYWYRQTLGQGPEFLTYFQNEAQLEKSRLLSDRFSAERPKGSFSTLEIQRTEQGDSAMYLCASSYLMQIGNTIYFGEGSWLTVV.